This paragraph reports one TCR beta chain. Its matching antigen is unknown. This specimen comes from a study of cytomegalovirus exposure and HLA in healthy donors. Study overall: The same platform was used for the 120 or so validation repertoires as for the 666 first-cohort repertoires, as reported in a later analysis. Study-wide results and limits: Overall, around 160 TCR beta chains were annotated as cytomegalovirus-associated.

These donors were members of the approximately 110-subject validation cohort, a group separate from the approximately 670-subject first cohort. Sequenced by immunoSEQ multiplex PCR; TCRdb stores in-frame clones only, minus some. There are 70,000 to 85,000 clones in the sample; roughly 94% occur only once, and 1.5% to 2% lies in the top ten. With V trimmed by 3 bases and J by 3 bases, 8 bases remained unmatched. The CDR3 consists of 15 residues. Germline CDR1 is SQVTM and CDR2 is ANQGSEA. This receptor was identified in a woman between 18 and 30 years old in good health and CMV-seropositive. The gene calls are TRBV29-1 and TRBJ2-1; TRBD2 agrees at 7 bases. The sample consisted of PBMCs. CDR3 in DNA: TGCAGCGTTGAGTCTCTGGGGGGGGTCTACAATGAGCAGTTCTTC. Encoded protein: CSVESLGGVYNEQFF.